The 4 T cell receptor beta chains reported below all come from one sample, sequenced in a study of blood T cells in healthy people across ages. The use of a sample-barcoded 5' primer and a J-beta primer mix characterized a second PCR of about 6 to 11 cycles. TCRdb passed the 5' RACE reads through MiXCR, listing each CDR3 protein once. The profile shows 1.2 million to 1.5 million distinct CDR3 sequences, around 42% of them singletons. The sequencing input was blood. The receptor set was obtained from a woman aged 18-30 years in good health.

The chain employs TRBV6-5 and TRBJ1-2; unclear D gene. From germline, CDR1 is MNHEY and CDR2 SVGAGI. Trimming pared 4 bases from V and 5 bases from J, leaving 11 bases between. The CDR3 has 13 residues. Written as DNA, the CDR3 is TGTGCCAGCAGTTTTCGGAGCGCTTATGGCTACACCTTC. As protein: CASSFRSAYGYTF.

This clonotype was found many times. Its ends do not fully match the called genes, so a read error is possible. The gene calls are TRBV7-7 and TRBJ2-1; no definite D call. Germline V CDR1 and CDR2: SSHAT, FNYEAQ (reference sequence). The CDR3 is 15 amino acids. The DNA of the CDR3 is TGTGCTAGCAGCTCCCTGGGTAGCTCCTACAATGAGCAGTTCTTC. Its translation: CASSSLGSSYNEQFF.

This clonotype has only a few counts. The rearrangement joins TRBV7-9 to TRBJ2-1; no firm D call. The germline gives CDR1 SEHNR, CDR2 FQNEAQ (reference sequence). This CDR3 comprises 15 residues. Trimming shortened V by 1 base and J by 2 bases, and 9 bases separated the two germline ends. The CDR3 DNA reads as TGTGCCAGCAGCTTAGAACGGGTGACCTACAATGAGCAGTTCTTC. Its translation is CASSLERVTYNEQFF.

The chain's CDR3 is CASSYSMGGNTEAFF. CDR3 DNA: TGTGCCAGCAGTTACTCGATGGGGGGGAACACTGAAGCTTTCTTT. This chain links TRBV6-5 with TRBJ1-1, with a tentative D call TRBD1 (5 bases). CDR1 is MNHEY, CDR2 SVGAGI, per germline. V lost 0 bases and J 1 base, leaving 9 bases between the germline ends. The CDR3 has 15 amino acids.